A single sample gave rise to the 10 T cell receptor beta chains below, sequenced in a study of shared clonotypes between healthy human individuals. TCRdb's table, derived via immunoSEQ multiplex PCR, lists solely in-frame clones and lacks some. In the table there are about 1 million clones, about 70% of which are singletons. The specimen sequenced was memory CD4+ T cells sorted from blood. The subset is: CD45RA-negative fraction. The receptors stem from a man younger than 35 in good health.

The rearrangement uses TRBV2 and TRBJ1-5; 11 bases match TRBD1. CDR3 length equals 17 residues. Germline values: CDR1 SNHLY, CDR2 FYNNEI. V dropped 4 bases and J dropped 1; count of bases not matched to a gene: 6. The CDR3 here is CASSGGTGGMSNQPQHF. In DNA form, the CDR3 reads TGTGCCAGCAGTGGGGGGACAGGGGGTATGAGCAATCAGCCCCAGCATTTT.

The V and J genes are TRBV2 and TRBJ1-2, with a possible D match to TRBD1 (5 bases). Germline-derived CDR1 and CDR2 are SNHLY and FYNNEI. Trimming left V 5 bases short and J 7 bases short, with 14 bases between. The CDR3 consists of 13 residues. CDR3 DNA: TGTGCCAGCAGTTTCGACAGCCGGCGTGGCTACACCTTC. Translation gives CASSFDSRRGYTF.

V usage is TRBV19 and J usage is TRBJ2-1; TRBD2 matches at 10 bases. The germline gives CDR1 LNHDA, CDR2 SQIVND (reference sequence). The CDR3 length is 14 residues. Unmatched junction bases numbered 5, after V lost 7 bases and J lost 5 bases. CDR3 sequence: CASIAGGRDNEQFF. The CDR3 nucleotides are TGTGCCAGTATAGCGGGGGGTCGGGACAATGAGCAGTTCTTC. Drawing the rest from reference TRBV19 and TRBJ2-1, the complete variable domain is DGGITQSPKYLFRKEGQNVTLSCEQNLNHDAMYWYRQDPGQGLRLIYYSQIVNDFQKGDIAEGYSVSREKKESFPLTVTSAQKNPTAFYLCASIAGGRDNEQFFGPGTRLTVL.

The chain is built from TRBV25-1 and TRBJ2-5, with D unresolved. Germline V lookup: CDR1 MGHDK, CDR2 SYGVNS. This CDR3 comprises 14 residues. Trimming removed 3 bases from V and 4 bases from J, with 12 bases in between. The CDR3 DNA reads as TGTGCCAGCAGTGACGTCCGTGTGACAGAGACCCAGTACTTC. It codes for CASSDVRVTETQYF.

The chain carries TRBV30 and TRBJ1-3; a weak D match, TRBD1 (6 bases). The CDR3 length is 12 residues. CDR1 is GTSNPN and CDR2 is SVGIG in the germline V gene (reference sequence). Trimming pared 4 bases from V and 4 bases from J, leaving 8 bases between. CDR3 nucleotide sequence: TGTGCCTGGAACAGGGAGGGAAACACCATATATTTT. Protein product: CAWNREGNTIYF.

As regards this clone: A much larger clone sits a single nucleotide away, making a read error possible. In the same sample, other DNA sequences code for this CDR3. The chain combines TRBV5-6 with TRBJ1-1; D is ambiguous. Deletions cut 0 bases from V and 1 base from J, with 4 bases between. CDR3 size: 13 residues. Germline CDR1 reads SGHDT; CDR2 reads YYEEEE. CDR3 nucleotides: TGTGCCAGCAGCTTGGACCGGAACACTGAAGCTTTCTTT. It is translated as CASSLDRNTEAFF.

This chain uses TRBV18 with TRBJ2-1, with 9 bases that match TRBD2. The germline V gene has CDR1 KGHSH and CDR2 LQKENI. The CDR3 totals 17 residues. V shed 3 bases, J shed 0 bases, and the junction held 6 bases outside the gene matches. CDR3 DNA sequence: TGTGCCAGCTCACCGGCTAGCGGGGCCATCTCCTACAATGAGCAGTTCTTC. Protein product: CASSPASGAISYNEQFF.

This sequence joins TRBV6-1 and TRBJ1-5; D not resolved. V was clipped by 5 bases and J by 2 bases, with 13 bases between them. Germline loops: CDR1 MNHNS, CDR2 SASEGT. The CDR3 loop spans 15 amino acids. CDR3 nucleotides: TGTGCCAGCAGTCCATCCGGCGGTCGCAATCAGCCCCAGCATTTT. This codes for CASSPSGGRNQPQHF.

The V call is TRBV19, the J call TRBJ1-4, with a weak D call TRBD1 (5 bases). The CDR3 runs to 14 residues. Trimming cost V 4 bases and J 10 bases, with 16 bases left between them. The germline V gene encodes CDR1 LNHDA and CDR2 SQIVND (reference sequence). The CDR3 reads CASSTQGGFGKLFF. The CDR3 DNA is TGTGCCAGTAGTACGCAGGGAGGGTTTGGAAAACTGTTTTTT.

The rearrangement links TRBV28 to TRBJ2-3; no reliable D call. The ends were cut back, 4 bases at V and 5 bases at J, with 7 bases in the middle. This CDR3 has 12 amino acids. Per germline, CDR1 MDHEN and CDR2 SYDVKM. For the CDR3, the DNA is TGTGCCAGCAGTTGGGGAAGAGATACGCAGTATTTT. This encodes CASSWGRDTQYF.